These 10 T cell receptor beta chains originate from one sample sequenced in a study of regulatory T cells in long-lasting Graves disease. Through Arm-PCR of CDR3 regions and iRepertoire HTBI primers, TCR beta libraries were built. TCRdb reanalysed the multiplex PCR reads using MiXCR and keeps one entry per CDR3 protein. The table has 300,000 to 400,000 distinct CDR3 sequences, roughly 15% seen once. Time point reported: newly diagnosed GD, antithyroid drugs for less than 3 months. PBMC RNA served as the TCR library source. Sequences were derived from peripheral blood mononuclear cells (PBMCs), sampled at new diagnosis, from a patient treated with antithyroid drugs. These TCRs come from a female donor with Graves disease.

This clonotype was seen ten or more times. The J gene is TRBJ2-5, the V gene TRBV20-1, with D uncertain. This CDR3 has 12 amino acids. Trimming pared 3 bases from V and 5 bases from J, leaving 10 bases between. Per the germline V gene, CDR1 is DFQATT and CDR2 is SNEGSKA (reference sequence). For the CDR3, the DNA is TGCAGTGCTAGGTGGGCCTGGGAGACCCAGTACTTC. Translated: CSARWAWETQYF.

The sample holds many counts of this clonotype. The chain has TRBV5-5 and TRBJ2-7; D may be TRBD2 (6 bases). Germline CDR1 is SGHKS and CDR2 is YYEKEE (reference sequence). V lost 4 bases to trimming and J lost 0 bases, with 14 bases between them. The CDR3 is 15 residues long. The CDR3 DNA reads as TGTGCCAGCAGCGTCCGGGGGATGAGCTCCTACGAGCAGTACTTC. Translating gives CASSVRGMSSYEQYF.

In this sample, this clonotype turned up many times. The gene calls are TRBV20-1 and TRBJ2-5; no clear D gene. The V and J ends lost 3 bases and 5 bases respectively, with 13 bases between them. From germline, CDR1 is DFQATT and CDR2 SNEGSKA (reference sequence). The CDR3 contains 13 residues. The CDR3 region has the DNA TGCAGTGCTAGTCCTAGTCGGACGGAGACCCAGTACTTC. Protein: CSASPSRTETQYF.

This clonotype has ten or more counts. The V gene is TRBV27, the J gene TRBJ2-2; 14 bases agree with TRBD2. There are 18 residues in the CDR3. Germline lookup yields CDR1 MNHEY and CDR2 SMNVEV (reference sequence). J was trimmed by 5 bases and V by 4 bases; bases with no gene match: 9. The CDR3 loop is CASSSSRGLAGETGELFF. CDR3 coding DNA: TGTGCCAGCAGTTCCTCAAGGGGACTAGCGGGAGAAACCGGGGAGCTGTTTTTT.

This clonotype was observed many times. V usage is TRBV6-1 and J usage is TRBJ1-1, with D unclear. V lost 5 bases and J 1 base, leaving 11 bases between the germline ends. Looked up from germline, CDR1 is MNHNS and CDR2 is SASEGT. The CDR3 totals 14 residues. CDR3 sequence: CASSRGEGNTEAFF. In DNA, the CDR3 is TGTGCCAGCAGTCGCGGGGAAGGGAACACTGAAGCTTTCTTT.

This clonotype was picked up many times. The chain is built from TRBV5-1 and TRBJ2-1; no firm D call. CDR3 length: 13 residues. CDR1 is SGHRS, CDR2 YFSETQ, per germline. V lost 1 base to trimming and J lost 9 bases, with 11 bases between them. The CDR3 region is CASSLWLASEQFF. DNA for the CDR3: TGCGCCAGCAGCTTGTGGTTAGCTAGTGAGCAGTTCTTC.

This clonotype showed up many times. This rearrangement joins TRBV4-3 to TRBJ1-2, with D perhaps matching TRBD1 (6 bases). Trimming cost V 4 bases and J 7 bases, with 16 bases left between them. The germline V gene encodes CDR1 LGHNA and CDR2 YSLEER. The CDR3 extends over 14 amino acids. The CDR3 DNA reads TGCGCCAGCAGCCCCCGGGACAAGCGGGCTGGCTACACCTTC. Residues: CASSPRDKRAGYTF.

This clonotype was counted at least ten times. The chain uses TRBV6-2 or TRBV6-3 and TRBJ2-3; D possibly corresponds to TRBD1 (5 bases). V gave up 6 bases and J gave up 2 bases, with 12 bases separating them. The germline V gene encodes CDR1 MNHEY and CDR2 SVGEGT. CDR3 length: 14 residues. The CDR3 DNA is TGTGCCAGCAGCTTTGGACATGACACAGATACGCAGTATTTT. Translated, it gives CASSFGHDTDTQYF.

This clonotype was detected ten times or more. The chain joins TRBV20-1 to TRBJ1-1; weak D call: TRBD1 (6 bases). The CDR3 contains 14 residues. V shed 0 bases and J shed 1 base, with 9 bases lying between them. Germline V gene sequence: CDR1 DFQATT, CDR2 SNEGSKA (reference sequence). This CDR3 is CSARDRTENTEAFF. The CDR3 DNA is TGCAGTGCTAGAGATCGGACAGAGAACACTGAAGCTTTCTTT.

This clonotype was seen more than once but under ten times. The V and J genes are TRBV7-9 and TRBJ2-3; TRBD1 matches at 8 bases. The junction had 9 bases not matched to a gene; V was cut back by 0 bases and J by 4 bases. Germline-derived CDR1 and CDR2 are SEHNR and FQNEAQ (reference sequence). This CDR3 contains 17 residues. Here the CDR3 reads CASSLATGQEGADTQYF. The CDR3 nucleotides are TGTGCCAGCAGCTTAGCGACGGGACAGGAAGGCGCAGATACGCAGTATTTT.